This T cell receptor (beta chain) was retrieved from a study of cytomegalovirus exposure and HLA in healthy donors listed by TCRdb under 2017. Background on the whole study: An earlier analysis of 587 of the donors reported 276 Gb of sequence data and 117 million unique TCR beta sequences obtained from 150 million to 200 million T cells. The later analysis used no new phenotypic data to find candidate immune exposures, relying instead on TCR beta sequences and their occurrence across donors. The T cell repertoires of 700 or so subjects were profiled by immunosequencing and related to cytomegalovirus serostatus. A later analysis re-analyzed previously published TCR beta repertoires from 666 donors and added high-resolution HLA genotyping to study TCR occurrence patterns. In addition to the first cohort of 666 subjects, a separate validation cohort of 120 different subjects was used. HLA typing covered class I and class II loci at four-digit resolution. The study aimed to test whether signatures of past pathogen exposure could be identified by cataloging public T cell receptors. Across around 400 genotyped donors of the cohort, an average of approximately 220,000 unique TCR beta nucleotide sequences per donor were sequenced, and roughly a sixth of those sequences were non-productive. The study combined high-throughput TCR immunosequencing, statistical association of individual TCRs with disease status, and machine learning to predict cytomegalovirus infection status. Of the 350 to 400 genotyped donors, approximately 83% fell in the genetic ancestry cluster associated with self-reported Caucasian donors. An earlier analysis of some 500 of the donors used high-throughput TCR beta sequencing to judge whether each TCR beta V gene segment behaved as functional or pseudogenic. All discovery cohort repertoires had been generated on a single sequencing platform. Because of strong linkage in the cohort, a few DR-DQ haplotypes were treated as single units for association and clustering. An early release covering approximately 600 HLA-typed donors comprised about 320 gigabases of sequencing data and approximately 85 million unique TCR sequences. The number of donors typed differed by locus, with roughly 629-640 for A, B, C, DRB1 and DQB1, roughly 520 for DQA1, nearly 610 for DPA1, and some 450 for DPB1. Donor age, sex, ethnicity and CMV serostatus were collected together with the repertoire data. A later genetic analysis took genome-wide SNP genotypes for about 65% of the roughly 670 donors and used that subset as a discovery cohort. Overall study results and their limits: Three of the identified cytomegalovirus-associated TCR beta chains were confirmed in vitro to be specific for cytomegalovirus antigens. A later analysis associated about 18,000 TCR beta sequences with specific HLA alleles at a false discovery rate of 0.05. A later analysis reported that several top co-occurrence clusters appeared linked to parvovirus B19, influenza, CMV and Epstein-Barr virus. Correlated functional status among segregating V segments might reflect linkage disequilibrium, but an unknown experimental factor could not be ruled out. Roughly uniform sequencing depth across donors was assumed in presence/absence analyses, although this assumption may not hold. Most TCR sequences were seen in very few donors, while some public TCRs were found in many individuals. A further reported finding was that TCR beta sequences accurately predicted the HLA-A and HLA-B alleles for most subjects in the first cohort. The cohort was sequenced for TCR beta chains only, and without alpha or paired-chain data the features that could be detected were limited. In a later genetic analysis, fewer N-insertions in productive TCRs were reported among donors in an Asian-associated ancestry cluster than the 666-donor mean. Some IMGT-functional V segments, including TRBV6-2 and TRBV6-3, could not be told apart with the 87-base-pair reads, so those segments were excluded. Broadly in line with IMGT annotations, most TCR beta V segments showed up in productive rearrangements about 90% or about 30% of the time in an earlier analysis of 587 of the donors. Because HLA typing was unavailable for some donors at each locus, only the typed subset was used in association tests. A later analysis found that HLA-associated TCR beta chains were more clonally expanded and had lower generation probabilities than equally common non-associated chains. The earlier analysis of around 600 of the donors excluded 15 to 20 rarely observed V segments, including chromosome 9 orphons, because counts were too low. Assigning TCR associations to individual alleles was difficult when HLA alleles, especially DR and DQ, strongly co-occurred. The authors suggested that the approach could potentially be extended to other disease states and immunological phenotypes. In a later analysis, most CMV-associated TCR beta chains were found to appear HLA-restricted, with HLA associations seemingly driven largely by CMV exposure. Immune exposure information for the cohort was limited to CMV serostatus. A total of around 150 TCR beta chains were listed by the study as associated with cytomegalovirus. A later genetic analysis associated a missense DCLRE1C variant with V-gene and J-gene trimming of TCR beta chains, and an independent cohort replicated the association. The classifier was reported to diagnose cytomegalovirus status with high specificity and sensitivity in both the original and validation cohorts. In a later analysis, TCR association rates were found to vary across HLA loci, with the most associated TCRs seen for DRB1 alleles and the fewest for HLA-C alleles. A group of highly shared sequence variants was considered likely to be a technical artifact of the sequencing pipeline.

The cohort consisted of approximately 690 healthy bone marrow donors. Cohort members were all nominally healthy when sampled, although unrecorded immune exposures were likely present. The donor tested CMV seropositive and was one of the 289 seropositive cohort members. A peripheral blood sample was provided by each donor, and peripheral blood mononuclear cells were used for TCR beta sequencing. Genomic DNA was extracted from the blood cell samples with the Qiagen DNeasy Blood Extraction Kit. Compared with germline, V lacks 4 bases and J lacks 6 bases; bases without a gene match: 10. The CDR3 measures 16 amino acids from cysteine to phenylalanine. Here the CDR3 DNA is all that survives: 48 bases in frame from base 1. From the germline V gene, CDR1 is SGHRS and CDR2 is YFSETQ. As concerns this clone: Its specific antigen is unknown. No base qualities exist here, and no much larger clone lies one base off it.

Libraries came from the immunoSEQ multiplex PCR assay. For the multiplex PCR, a mixture combining 60 forward primers for TCR Vbeta segments and 13 reverse primers for TCR Jbeta segments was used. A multiplex PCR assay on genomic DNA amplified the CDR3 region of rearranged TCR beta genes. The Illumina HiSeq System was used to sequence the amplified TCR beta libraries as 87-base-pair reads. In the authors' own workflow: Across the 600 to 700 repertoires, a later analysis counted roughly 77 million unique TCR beta chains, 9 million to 14 million of which were shared by at least two donors. Raw reads were error-corrected and collapsed into unique sequences with a nearest-neighbor algorithm that merged closely related sequences to remove PCR and sequencing errors. Alignment of CDR3 sequences to IMGT reference sequences was used to assign V, D and J gene segments. Each retained sequence needed at least a six-nucleotide match to both a V gene segment and a J gene segment. Rearrangements were called productive when the CDR3 lacked stop codons and stayed in frame with V and J; all others were non-productive. Following IMGT convention, CDR3 was defined as the stretch from the second conserved V-encoded cysteine to the conserved J-encoded phenylalanine. The earlier analysis of roughly 590 of the donors excluded any sequence lacking an unambiguous match to a single V gene segment. An earlier analysis of several hundred of the donors called V segments functional above 56.7% productive rearrangements and segregating when the between-donor standard deviation exceeded 5%. To diagnose cytomegalovirus status from the catalog of TCR beta chain sequences, a statistical classification framework was built. In a later analysis, TCR nucleotide sequences were compared against IMGT/GENE-DB human TR gene sequences so that V and J genes could be assigned. In a later analysis, CDR3 sequences and most-parsimonious VDJ recombination scenarios were assigned using the TCRdist pipeline. In a later analysis, every TCR beta chain was defined by the combination of its CDR3 amino acid sequence and its V-gene family, and reads without a unique V-gene family were dropped. In a later analysis, approximately 590 highly shared, low-generation-probability nucleotide sequences were removed to address suspected cross-contamination and a sequencing artifact. For each public chain, a later analysis derived a clonal expansion index from normalized ranks of inferred template counts within each repertoire. In a later analysis, generation probabilities were computed with a VDJ recombination model fitted to out-of-frame rearrangements, and the resulting probabilities were checked against IGoR. In a later analysis, TCR-TCR, TCR-HLA and TCR-CMV co-occurrence was scored with hypergeometric tests, and a repertoire-size bias correction was applied to TCR pairs. A later analysis estimated false discovery rates by permuting HLA or CMV assignments 20 times. In a later analysis, co-occurring TCRs were grouped using DBSCAN, with TCRdist sequence similarity added in when clustering inside HLA-allele-positive subsets. Repertoires with fewer than 30,000 or more than 120,000 public chains, plus five repertoires with anomalous nucleotide sharing, were excluded from co-occurrence clustering. TCRdb provides this immuneACCESS table in a form limited to in-frame rearrangements. Some clones are lacking; in checked studies, under half of them reflect an unresolved V gene, and why the rest are absent is not known. The DNA was the basis for D and trimming; V, J and clone size are from that table. The sample includes roughly 110,000 clones, with 70% to 80% observed a single time. Of the sample, around 3.9% falls within the top ten clones.

Rearrangement joined TRBV5-1 to TRBJ2-1, with 10 central nucleotides matching TRBD2. The sequencing sample was made of PBMCs. This receptor was obtained from a middle-aged woman in good health and CMV-seropositive. The bases read TGCGCCAGCAGCCTGGAGCGGGGGGGCCCTTTCAATGAGCAGTTCTTC. This is translated as CASSLERGGPFNEQFF.